This TCR beta chain stems from a study of T cell responses to AZD1222 COVID-19 vaccine. Study-wide results and limits: Of the AZD1222 recipients, only 6 or 7 were seropositive at baseline. Clonal diversity may have been underestimated in mostly white British donors.

Sequenced by immunoSEQ multiplex PCR; TCRdb stores in-frame clones only, minus some. This sample has 95,000 to 150,000 clones, with 91% found just once. As to this clone: The antigen is unknown.

The CDR3 length is 11 residues. Germline CDR1 MNHEY, CDR2 SVGAGI. Germline trimming cut 8 bases from V and 4 bases from J; bases unmatched to any gene: 2. The sequences come from peripheral blood, collected on day 0 of AZD1222 vaccination. The V call is TRBV6-5, the J call TRBJ2-7; 7 positions match TRBD1. This TCR was sampled from an adult in good health. CDR3 loop: CASSTGYEQYF. The CDR3 region has the DNA TGTGCCAGCTCGACAGGGTACGAGCAGTACTTC.